The rows below give T cell receptor beta chains drawn from one sample of a study of regulatory T cells in long-lasting Graves disease. TCRdb reanalysed the multiplex PCR reads using MiXCR and keeps one entry per CDR3 protein. The repertoire holds around 230,000 distinct CDR3 sequences, with about a sixth as singletons. The material was peripheral blood mononuclear cells (PBMCs), obtained at new diagnosis, from a patient treated with antithyroid drugs. The source of these receptors is a female donor with Graves disease. The CDR3 runs from the conserved cysteine through the conserved F or W. The D gene is left open where the match is weak.

d_gene,j_gene,v_gene,CDR3aa
NA,TRBJ2-3,TRBV12-3/TRBV12-4,CASSETGDTQYF
TRBD1,TRBJ2-2,TRBV7-9,CASRFQGQGNTGELFF
NA,TRBJ2-3,TRBV24-1,CATEDRRGADTQYF
NA,TRBJ1-3,TRBV15,CATRRDWNTHSGNTIYF
TRBD2,TRBJ2-1,TRBV19,CASSIEGSGGVQFF
NA,TRBJ1-4,TRBV25-1,CASSELKLTATNEKLFF
NA,TRBJ1-2,TRBV2,CASSEIRATAGGYTF
TRBD1,TRBJ1-5,TRBV10-2,CASSDRQGVVGNQPQHF
TRBD1,TRBJ1-4,TRBV5-8,CASSARGQGYEKLFF
NA,TRBJ1-3,TRBV6-1,CASSALSPGNTIYF
TRBD2,TRBJ2-4,TRBV15,CATSRLAGGPINIQYF
TRBD2,TRBJ2-4,TRBV6-2/TRBV6-3,CASSYSVVGRERGKNIQYF
TRBD1,TRBJ1-1,TRBV2,CASSPQGVVTEAFF
NA,TRBJ1-6,TRBV4-3,CASSQSRGANSPLHF
NA,TRBJ2-5,TRBV7-9,CASSGETQYF
NA,TRBJ1-2,TRBV18,CASSPSGDGYTF
NA,TRBJ1-2,TRBV29-1,CSVERASGNYGYTF
TRBD1,TRBJ1-1,TRBV7-9,CASSLFSDRGTEAFF
NA,TRBJ2-1,TRBV30,CAWGTSYNEQFF
NA,TRBJ2-1,TRBV19,CASSITRWDEQFF
NA,TRBJ1-4,TRBV30,CAWSDQWGKLFF
TRBD1,TRBJ2-5,TRBV7-2,CASSFGTGKETQYF
TRBD2,TRBJ2-7,TRBV6-2/TRBV6-3,CASSDGTSGRAGYEQYF
TRBD1,TRBJ2-1,TRBV12-5,CASGPLGTGTDEQFF
NA,TRBJ1-4,TRBV6-1,CASSEATNEKLFF
NA,TRBJ1-5,TRBV6-1,CASSTNRAAGGQPQHF
NA,TRBJ2-1,TRBV7-3,CASSSNRGGQFF
NA,TRBJ2-2,TRBV3-1,CASSQGRSGGELFF
TRBD2,TRBJ2-5,TRBV28,CASTPGTTQETQYF
TRBD2,TRBJ2-3,TRBV20-1,CSARLAGGPGDTQYF
TRBD1,TRBJ2-4,TRBV30,CAWSPPGQIQNIQYF
NA,TRBJ2-3,TRBV7-2,CASSLRGSPTATDTQYF
NA,TRBJ1-2,TRBV6-1,CASSSATVNYGYTF
TRBD1,TRBJ1-3,TRBV5-6,CASSPGQGFFGGSTIYF
NA,TRBJ1-4,TRBV19,CASSITGEKLFF
TRBD2,TRBJ2-2,TRBV7-2,CASSSHGLANTGELFF
NA,TRBJ2-3,TRBV7-8,CASSLGMSRTQYF
NA,TRBJ2-4,TRBV11-2,CASSLGKLAKNIQYF
NA,TRBJ2-2,TRBV29-1,CSVGGANTGELFF
NA,TRBJ2-5,TRBV20-1,CSASSGARIQETQYF
NA,TRBJ2-5,TRBV5-1,CASRLATKETQYF
NA,TRBJ2-7,TRBV10-3,CAIRDKGAYEQYF
NA,TRBJ2-3,TRBV6-1,CASSTDSTDTQYF
NA,TRBJ2-3,TRBV12-3/TRBV12-4,CATRRGAPDTQYF
NA,TRBJ2-7,TRBV30,CAWSDRSPYEQYF
TRBD1,TRBJ1-1,TRBV7-2,CASRPPGQGAPRTEAFF
NA,TRBJ1-2,TRBV9,CASSFQDTYGYTF
TRBD1,TRBJ2-1,TRBV3-1,CASSQGVSLGTGGVDEQFF
TRBD1,TRBJ1-5,TRBV27,CASSHRGTGNQPQHF
NA,TRBJ2-7,TRBV7-2,CASSFRDYEQYF